This T cell receptor (beta chain) was sequenced in a study of blood T cell repertoires in COVID-19. Study background: The United States, Italy and Spain provided the acute and convalescent COVID-19 samples. From T cells, B-cell-depleted T cells, or PBMCs came the material, which was cDNA or gDNA.

The CDR3 has 15 amino acids. Germline V gene sequence: CDR1 LGHNA, CDR2 YSLEER. V lost 4 bases to trimming and J lost 4 bases, with 14 bases between them. Authors' data handling: Estimated nucleated cell counts came from reference gene primer amplification. Assay: immunoSEQ multiplex PCR; the TCRdb copy retains only in-frame clones and omits some. That table supplies the V and J calls and clone size; D and trimming were determined from the DNA. The table has approximately 50,000 clones, under 90% seen once. What was sequenced was peripheral blood. This sequence was found in an elderly man with active or convalescent COVID-19. This rearrangement joins TRBV4-3 to TRBJ2-1; maybe TRBD2 (7 bases). CDR3 loop: CASSPGAGAYNEQFF. The CDR3 DNA reads TGCGCCAGCAGCCCGGGGGCGGGGGCGTACAATGAGCAGTTCTTC.